This T cell receptor (beta chain) came from a study of shared clonotypes between healthy human individuals. Data came from immunoSEQ multiplex PCR; TCRdb stores just in-frame clones and leaves some out. Here the sample spans about a million clones, approximately 76% being singletons. Turning to this clone: Its antigen is unknown.

Study-wide findings and caveats: Memory subsets generally showed lower estimated richness than naive subsets.

Germline loops: CDR1 SGDLS, CDR2 YYNGEE. Unmatched junction bases numbered 8, after V lost 5 bases and J lost 2 bases. CDR3 size: 15 residues. The receptor was isolated from a man aged 18 to 30 in good health. The sequenced sample was memory CD4+ T cells sorted from blood. Subset meaning: CD45RA-negative fraction. This chain links TRBV9 with TRBJ2-3, with 7 bases identical to TRBD1. Here the CDR3 DNA reads TGTGCCAGCAGGGCAACAGGGGTCTCCACAGATACGCAGTATTTT. Translated, it gives CASRATGVSTDTQYF. Full variable domain (rest looked up from reference TRBV9 and TRBJ2-3): DSGVTQTPKHLITATGQRVTLRCSPRSGDLSVYWYQQSLDQGLQFLIQYYNGEERAKGNILERFSAQQFPDLHSELNLSSLELGDSALYFCASRATGVSTDTQYFGPGTRLTVL.